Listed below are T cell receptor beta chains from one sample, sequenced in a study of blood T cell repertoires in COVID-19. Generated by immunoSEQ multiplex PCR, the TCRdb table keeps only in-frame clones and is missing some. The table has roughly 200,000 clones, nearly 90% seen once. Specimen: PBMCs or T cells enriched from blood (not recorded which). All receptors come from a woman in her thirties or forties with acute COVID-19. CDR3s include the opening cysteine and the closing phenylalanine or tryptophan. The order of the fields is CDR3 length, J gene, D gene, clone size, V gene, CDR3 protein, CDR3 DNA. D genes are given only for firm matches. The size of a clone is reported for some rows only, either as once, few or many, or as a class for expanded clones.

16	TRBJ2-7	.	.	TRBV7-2	CASSLVGGGGSYEQYF	TGTGCCAGCAGCTTAGTCGGGGGAGGGGGCTCCTACGAGCAGTACTTC
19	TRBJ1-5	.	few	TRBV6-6	CASSSPGLDRTYSNQPQHF	TGTGCCAGCAGCTCACCTGGCCTCGACAGGACTTATAGCAATCAGCCCCAGCATTTT
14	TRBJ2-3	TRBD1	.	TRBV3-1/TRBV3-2	CASSRTGLTDTQYF	TGTGCCAGCAGCCGGACAGGGCTCACAGATACGCAGTATTTT
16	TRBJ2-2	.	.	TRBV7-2	CASSSDVWGEDGELFF	TGTGCCAGCAGCTCAGACGTCTGGGGAGAGGACGGGGAGCTGTTTTTT
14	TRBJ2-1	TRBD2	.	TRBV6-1	CASSGAGGRDEQFF	TGTGCCAGCAGTGGAGCGGGGGGGCGGGATGAGCAGTTCTTC
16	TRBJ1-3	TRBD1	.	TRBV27	CASSFNGQGLGNTIYF	TGTGCCAGCAGTTTTAACGGACAGGGGCTTGGAAACACCATATATTTT
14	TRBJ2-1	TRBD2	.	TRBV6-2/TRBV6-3	CASSRGLLTNEQFF	TGTGCCAGCAGTAGGGGACTACTTACCAATGAGCAGTTCTTC
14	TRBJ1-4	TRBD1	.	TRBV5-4	CASRPDRGSEKLFF	TGTGCCAGCAGACCGGACAGGGGTTCTGAAAAACTGTTTTTT
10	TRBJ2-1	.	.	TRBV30	CAWAGFEQFF	TGTGCCTGGGCGGGGTTTGAGCAGTTCTTC
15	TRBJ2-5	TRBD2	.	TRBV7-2	CASSRTSGGLETQYF	TGTGCCAGCAGCCGGACTAGCGGGGGGTTGGAGACCCAGTACTTC
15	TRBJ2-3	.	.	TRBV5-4	CASSDTRTSEPTQYF	TGTGCCAGCAGCGATACTAGAACAAGTGAACCAACGCAGTATTTT
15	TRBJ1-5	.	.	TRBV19	CASSIVAGSNQPQHF	TGTGCCAGTAGTATAGTTGCGGGGAGCAATCAGCCCCAGCATTTT
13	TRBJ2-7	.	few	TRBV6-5	CASSYAGNYEQYF	TGTGCCAGCAGTTACGCGGGTAACTACGAGCAGTACTTC
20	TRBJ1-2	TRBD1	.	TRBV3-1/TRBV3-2	CASSQGQILLGTVANYGYTF	TGTGCCAGCAGCCAAGGACAGATTCTTTTGGGGACAGTTGCTAACTATGGCTACACCTTC